The source of this TCR beta chain is a study of T cells after yellow fever vaccination. TCRdb reanalysed the 5' RACE reads using MiXCR and keeps one entry per CDR3 protein. The sample carries about 360,000 distinct CDR3 sequences, 6.2% recorded once. This clonotype occurred a few times. This CDR3 is 16 amino acids long. Trimming took 3 bases from V and 2 from J, leaving 15 bases between them. Germline loops: CDR1 SGHTA, CDR2 FQGNSA. This receptor was taken from a man aged 30-40 years who received the YFV17D yellow fever vaccine. The chain recombines TRBV7-2 with TRBJ2-3; weak D call: TRBD1 (6 bases). Material: PBMCs, obtained 5 days after the yellow fever booster vaccination. CDR3 residues: CASSLETGFNTDTQYF. CDR3 nucleotides: TGTGCCAGCAGCTTGGAGACAGGCTTTAACACAGATACGCAGTATTTT.